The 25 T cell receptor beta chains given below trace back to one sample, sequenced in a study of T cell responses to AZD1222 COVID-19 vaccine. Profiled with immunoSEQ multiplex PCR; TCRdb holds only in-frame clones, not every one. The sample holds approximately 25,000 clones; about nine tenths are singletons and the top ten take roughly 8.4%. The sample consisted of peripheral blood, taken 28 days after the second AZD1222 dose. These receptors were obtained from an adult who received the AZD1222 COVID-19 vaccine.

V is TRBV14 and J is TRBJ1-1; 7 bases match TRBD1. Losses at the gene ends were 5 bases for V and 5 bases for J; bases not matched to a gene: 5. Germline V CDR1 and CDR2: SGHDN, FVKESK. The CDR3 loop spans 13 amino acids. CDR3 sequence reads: CASSVQTGTEAFF. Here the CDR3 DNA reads TGTGCCAGCAGCGTCCAGACAGGGACTGAAGCTTTCTTT.

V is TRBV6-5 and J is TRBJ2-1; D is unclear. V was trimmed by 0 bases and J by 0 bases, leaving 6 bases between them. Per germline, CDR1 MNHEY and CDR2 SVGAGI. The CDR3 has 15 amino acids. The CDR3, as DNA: TGTGCCAGCAGTTACTCCCCCAGCTCCTACAATGAGCAGTTCTTC. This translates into CASSYSPSSYNEQFF.

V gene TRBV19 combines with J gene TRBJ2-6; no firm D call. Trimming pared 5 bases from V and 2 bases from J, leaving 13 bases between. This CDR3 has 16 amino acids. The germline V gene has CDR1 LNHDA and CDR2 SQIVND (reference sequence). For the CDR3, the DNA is TGTGCCAGTAGTGTGAGACCCTCTCCTGGGGCCAACGTCCTGACTTTC. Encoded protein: CASSVRPSPGANVLTF.

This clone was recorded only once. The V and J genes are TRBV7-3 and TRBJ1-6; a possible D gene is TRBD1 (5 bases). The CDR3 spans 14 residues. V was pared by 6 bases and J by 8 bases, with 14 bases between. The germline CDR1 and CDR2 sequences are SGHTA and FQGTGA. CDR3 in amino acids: CASSSGGGYSPLHF. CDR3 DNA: TGTGCCAGCAGTTCCGGCGGGGGGTATTCACCCCTCCACTTT.

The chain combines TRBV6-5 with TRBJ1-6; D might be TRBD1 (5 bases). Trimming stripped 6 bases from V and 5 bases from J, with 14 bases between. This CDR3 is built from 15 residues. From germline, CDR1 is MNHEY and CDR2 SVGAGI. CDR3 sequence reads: CASRLGGLDNSPLHF. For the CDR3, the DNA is TGTGCCAGCAGATTGGGGGGATTAGATAATTCACCCCTCCACTTT.

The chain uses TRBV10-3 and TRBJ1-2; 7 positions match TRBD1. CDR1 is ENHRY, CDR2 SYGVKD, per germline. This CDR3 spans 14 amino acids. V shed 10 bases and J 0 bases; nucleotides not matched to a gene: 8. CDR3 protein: CATHLDRTNYGYTF. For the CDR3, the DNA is TGTGCCACGCATCTGGACAGGACTAACTATGGCTACACCTTC.

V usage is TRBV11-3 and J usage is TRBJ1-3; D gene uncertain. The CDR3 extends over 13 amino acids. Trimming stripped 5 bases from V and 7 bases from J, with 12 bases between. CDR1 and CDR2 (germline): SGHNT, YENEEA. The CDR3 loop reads CASSTNTANTIYF. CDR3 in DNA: TGTGCCAGCAGCACTAATACAGCGAACACCATATATTTT.

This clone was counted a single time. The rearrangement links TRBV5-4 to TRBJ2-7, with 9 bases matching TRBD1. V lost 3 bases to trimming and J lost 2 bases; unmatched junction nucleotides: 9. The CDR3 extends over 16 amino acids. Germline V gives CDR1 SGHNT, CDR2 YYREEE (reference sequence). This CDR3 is CASSYTGTGIAYEQYF. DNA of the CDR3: TGTGCCAGCAGCTACACCGGGACAGGGATCGCCTACGAGCAGTACTTC.

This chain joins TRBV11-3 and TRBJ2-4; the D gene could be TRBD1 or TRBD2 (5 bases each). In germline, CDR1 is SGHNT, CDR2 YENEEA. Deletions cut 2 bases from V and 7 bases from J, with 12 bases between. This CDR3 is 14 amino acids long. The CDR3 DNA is TGTGCCAGCAGCTTATATCCGGGGCTGAACATTCAGTACTTC. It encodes CASSLYPGLNIQYF.

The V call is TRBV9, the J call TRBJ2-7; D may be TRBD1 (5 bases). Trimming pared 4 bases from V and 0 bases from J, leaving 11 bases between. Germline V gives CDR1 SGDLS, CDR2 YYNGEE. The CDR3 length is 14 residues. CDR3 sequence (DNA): TGTGCCAGCAGCCCGCACAGGACCTCCTACGAGCAGTACTTC. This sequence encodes CASSPHRTSYEQYF.

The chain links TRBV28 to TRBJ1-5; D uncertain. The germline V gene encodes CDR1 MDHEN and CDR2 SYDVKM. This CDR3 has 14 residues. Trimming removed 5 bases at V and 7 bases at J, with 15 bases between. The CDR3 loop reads CASSPHSDLQPQHF. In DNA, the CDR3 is TGTGCCAGCAGTCCCCACAGTGACCTCCAGCCCCAGCATTTT.

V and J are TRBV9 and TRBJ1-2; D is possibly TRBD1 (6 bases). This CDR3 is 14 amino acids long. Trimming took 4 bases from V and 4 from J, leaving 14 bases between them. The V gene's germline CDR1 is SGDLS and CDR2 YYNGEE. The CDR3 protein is CASSPGGLTYGYTF. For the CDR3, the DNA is TGTGCCAGCAGCCCGGGGGGCCTTACCTATGGCTACACCTTC.

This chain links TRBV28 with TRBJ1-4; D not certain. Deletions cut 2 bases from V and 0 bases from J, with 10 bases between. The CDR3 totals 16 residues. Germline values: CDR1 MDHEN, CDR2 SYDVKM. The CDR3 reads CASSLPSPATNEKLFF. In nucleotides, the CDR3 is TGTGCCAGCAGTTTACCGAGCCCAGCAACTAATGAAAAACTGTTTTTT.

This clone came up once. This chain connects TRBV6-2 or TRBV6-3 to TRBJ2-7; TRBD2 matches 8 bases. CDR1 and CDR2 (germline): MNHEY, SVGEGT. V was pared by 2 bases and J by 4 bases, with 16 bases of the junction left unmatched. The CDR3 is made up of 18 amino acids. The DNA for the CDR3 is TGTGCCAGCAGTTACCCACGGACTAGCATCGTGGGGATTTACGAGCAGTACTTC. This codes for CASSYPRTSIVGIYEQYF.

CDR3 protein: CASSLRVETGELFF. CDR3 bases: TGTGCCAGCAGCTTAAGGGTTGAGACCGGGGAGCTGTTTTTT. This chain joins TRBV7-3 and TRBJ2-2; D unclear. V lost 1 base and J 5 bases, leaving 8 bases between the germline ends. The CDR3 consists of 14 residues. The germline V gene has CDR1 SGHTA and CDR2 FQGTGA.

The CDR3 sequence is CATSGQGGRAFF. The CDR3, as DNA: TGTGCCACCAGTGGACAGGGAGGTCGAGCTTTCTTT. This chain connects TRBV24-1 to TRBJ1-1, with TRBD1 identical over 7 bases. There are 12 residues in the CDR3. CDR1 is KGHDR and CDR2 is SFDVKD in the germline V gene. Unmatched junction bases numbered 6, after V lost 5 bases and J lost 10 bases.

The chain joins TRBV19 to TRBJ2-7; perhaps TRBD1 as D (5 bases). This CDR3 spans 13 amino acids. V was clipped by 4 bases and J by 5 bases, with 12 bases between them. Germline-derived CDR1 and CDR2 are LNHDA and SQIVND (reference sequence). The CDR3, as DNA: TGTGCCAGTAGTAAGGGGCAGGGCCACGAGCAGTACTTC. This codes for CASSKGQGHEQYF.

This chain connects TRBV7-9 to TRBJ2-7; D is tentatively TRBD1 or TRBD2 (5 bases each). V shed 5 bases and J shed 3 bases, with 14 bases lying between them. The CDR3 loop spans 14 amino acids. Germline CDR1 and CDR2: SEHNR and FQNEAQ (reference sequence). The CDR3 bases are TGTGCCAGCAGCCCCAGGGACGGTCACTACGAGCAGTACTTC. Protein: CASSPRDGHYEQYF.

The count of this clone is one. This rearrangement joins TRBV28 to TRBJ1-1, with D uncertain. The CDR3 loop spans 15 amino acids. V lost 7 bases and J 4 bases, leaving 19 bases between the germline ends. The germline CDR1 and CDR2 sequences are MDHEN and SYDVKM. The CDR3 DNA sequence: TGTGCCAGCACTAGCCCCCCTCCAGGTACCACTGAAGCTTTCTTT. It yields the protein CASTSPPPGTTEAFF. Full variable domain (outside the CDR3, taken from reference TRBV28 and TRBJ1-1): DVKVTQSSRYLVKRTGEKVFLECVQDMDHENMFWYRQDPGLGLRLIYFSYDVKMKEKGDIPEGYSVSREKKERFSLILESASTNQTSMYLCASTSPPPGTTEAFFGQGTRLTVV.

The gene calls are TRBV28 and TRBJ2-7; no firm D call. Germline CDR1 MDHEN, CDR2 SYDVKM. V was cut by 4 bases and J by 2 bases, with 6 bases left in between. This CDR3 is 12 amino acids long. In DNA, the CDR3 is TGTGCCAGCAGTTCCATCCCCTACGAGCAGTACTTC. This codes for CASSSIPYEQYF.

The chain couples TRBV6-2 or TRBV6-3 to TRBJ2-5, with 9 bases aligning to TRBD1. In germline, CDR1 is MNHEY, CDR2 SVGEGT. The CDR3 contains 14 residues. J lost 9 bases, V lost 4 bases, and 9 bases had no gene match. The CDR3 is CASSFPGTGRAQYF. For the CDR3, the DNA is TGTGCCAGCAGTTTCCCCGGGACAGGGAGGGCCCAGTACTTC.

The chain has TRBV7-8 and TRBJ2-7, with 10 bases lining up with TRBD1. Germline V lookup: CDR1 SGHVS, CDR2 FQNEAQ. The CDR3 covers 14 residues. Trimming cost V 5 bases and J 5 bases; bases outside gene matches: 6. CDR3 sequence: CASSHGQGVDEQYF. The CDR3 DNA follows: TGTGCCAGCAGCCATGGACAGGGGGTGGACGAGCAGTACTTC. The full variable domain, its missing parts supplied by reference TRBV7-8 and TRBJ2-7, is GAGVSQSPRYKVAKRGQDVALRCDPISGHVSLFWYQQALGQGPEFLTYFQNEAQLDKSGLPSDRFFAERPEGSVSTLKIQRTQQEDSAVYLCASSHGQGVDEQYFGPGTRLTVT.

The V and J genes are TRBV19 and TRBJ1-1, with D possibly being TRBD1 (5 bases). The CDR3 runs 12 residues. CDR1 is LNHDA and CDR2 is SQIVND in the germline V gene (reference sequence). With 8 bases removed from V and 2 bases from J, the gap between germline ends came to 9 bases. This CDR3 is CASGGLNTEAFF. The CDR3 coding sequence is TGTGCCAGTGGGGGTCTTAACACTGAAGCTTTCTTT. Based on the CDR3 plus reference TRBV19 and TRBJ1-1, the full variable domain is DGGITQSPKYLFRKEGQNVTLSCEQNLNHDAMYWYRQDPGQGLRLIYYSQIVNDFQKGDIAEGYSVSREKKESFPLTVTSAQKNPTAFYLCASGGLNTEAFFGQGTRLTVV.

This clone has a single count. The CDR3 here is CASDQDGSNSPLHF. DNA of the CDR3: TGTGCCAGCGACCAAGACGGTTCTAATTCACCCCTCCACTTT. This chain joins TRBV10-3 and TRBJ1-6, with D unclear. Trimming took 10 bases from V and 6 from J, leaving 16 bases between them. There are 14 residues in the CDR3. Germline V lookup: CDR1 ENHRY, CDR2 SYGVKD.

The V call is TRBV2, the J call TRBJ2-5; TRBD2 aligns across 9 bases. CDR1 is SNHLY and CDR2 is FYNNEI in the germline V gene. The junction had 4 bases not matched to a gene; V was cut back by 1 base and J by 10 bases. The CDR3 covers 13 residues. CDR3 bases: TGTGCCAGCAGTGAAGGCGGGAGGGGGGTCCAGTACTTC. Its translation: CASSEGGRGVQYF. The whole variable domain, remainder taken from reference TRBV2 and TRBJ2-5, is EPEVTQTPSHQVTQMGQEVILRCVPISNHLYFYWYRQILGQKVEFLVSFYNNEISEKSEIFDDQFSVERPDGSNFTLKIRSTKLEDSAMYFCASSEGGRGVQYFGPGTRLLVL.